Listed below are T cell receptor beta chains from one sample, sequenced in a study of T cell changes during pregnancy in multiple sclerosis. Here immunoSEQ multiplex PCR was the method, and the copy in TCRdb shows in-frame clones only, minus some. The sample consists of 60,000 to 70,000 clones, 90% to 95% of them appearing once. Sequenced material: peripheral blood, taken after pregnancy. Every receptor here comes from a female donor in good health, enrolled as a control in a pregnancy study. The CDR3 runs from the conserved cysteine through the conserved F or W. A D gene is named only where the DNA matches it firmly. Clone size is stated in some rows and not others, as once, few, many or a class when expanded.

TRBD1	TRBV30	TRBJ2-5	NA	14	CAWSRQGLVETQYF	TGTGCCTGGAGTAGACAGGGGTTGGTGGAGACCCAGTACTTC
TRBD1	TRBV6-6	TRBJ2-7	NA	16	CASSFTARQGAYEQYF	TGTGCCAGCAGCTTTACCGCTCGACAGGGAGCCTACGAGCAGTACTTC
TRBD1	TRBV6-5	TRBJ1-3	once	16	CASSYSPGTGGNTIYF	TGTGCCAGCAGTTACTCACCAGGGACAGGTGGAAACACCATATATTTT
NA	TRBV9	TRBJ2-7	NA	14	CASSVSPGTYEQYF	TGTGCCAGCAGCGTGTCTCCCGGTACCTACGAGCAGTACTTC
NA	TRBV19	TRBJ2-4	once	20	CASSIFPVKITGLAKNIQYF	TGTGCCAGTAGTATTTTCCCCGTCAAAATAACAGGGCTAGCCAAAAACATTCAGTACTTC
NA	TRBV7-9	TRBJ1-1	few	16	CASSLVGGYMNTEAFF	TGTGCCAGCAGCTTAGTGGGGGGTTACATGAACACTGAAGCTTTCTTT
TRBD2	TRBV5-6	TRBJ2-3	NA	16	CASSLGTSGATDTQYF	TGTGCCAGCAGCTTGGGTACTAGCGGGGCAACAGATACGCAGTATTTT
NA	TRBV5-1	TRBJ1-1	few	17	CASSWTETRMGNTEAFF	TGCGCCAGCAGCTGGACAGAAACAAGAATGGGGAACACTGAAGCTTTCTTT
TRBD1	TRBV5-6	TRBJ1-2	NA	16	CASSLRDLGGVYGYTF	TGTGCCAGCAGCTTGCGTGACTTAGGGGGCGTCTATGGCTACACCTTC
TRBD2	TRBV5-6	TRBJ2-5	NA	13	CASSFPGGETQYF	TGTGCCAGCAGCTTTCCGGGGGGAGAGACCCAGTACTTC
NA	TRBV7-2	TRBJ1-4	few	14	CASSFHNQGEKLFF	TGTGCCAGCAGCTTCCACAACCAGGGCGAAAAACTGTTTTTT
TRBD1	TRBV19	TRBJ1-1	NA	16	CASSGWTGSMNTEAFF	TGTGCCAGTAGTGGGTGGACAGGGTCAATGAACACTGAAGCTTTCTTT
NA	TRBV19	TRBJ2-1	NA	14	CASSIGSSVNEQFF	TGTGCCAGTAGTATAGGCTCTAGCGTCAATGAGCAGTTCTTC
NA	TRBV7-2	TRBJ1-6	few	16	CASSPTPGHLNSPLHF	TGTGCCAGCAGCCCCACTCCGGGACACCTGAATTCACCCCTCCACTTT
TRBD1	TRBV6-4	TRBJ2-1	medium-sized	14	CASSDSTGGNEQFF	TGTGCCAGCAGTGACTCGACAGGGGGCAATGAGCAGTTCTTC
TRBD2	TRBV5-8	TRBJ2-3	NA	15	CASTLTSSGTDTQYF	TGTGCCAGCACCCTGACTAGCTCGGGCACAGATACGCAGTATTTT
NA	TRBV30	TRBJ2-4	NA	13	CAWSLGGTNIQYF	TGTGCCTGGAGTCTGGGGGGAACGAACATTCAGTACTTC
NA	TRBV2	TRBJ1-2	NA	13	CASSDSQGSGYTF	TGTGCCAGCAGTGATTCTCAGGGAAGCGGCTACACCTTC
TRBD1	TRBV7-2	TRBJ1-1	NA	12	CASSRQGSQAFF	TGTGCCAGCAGCAGACAGGGTAGTCAAGCTTTCTTT
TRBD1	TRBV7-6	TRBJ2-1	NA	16	CASSLPAQGISNEQFF	TGTGCCAGCAGCCTCCCGGCACAGGGGATCTCCAATGAGCAGTTCTTC
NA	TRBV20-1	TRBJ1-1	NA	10	CSASFTEAFF	TGCAGTGCTAGCTTCACTGAAGCTTTCTTT
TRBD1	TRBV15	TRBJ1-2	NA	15	CATSRDWQGAGGYTF	TGTGCCACCAGCAGAGATTGGCAGGGGGCGGGGGGCTACACCTTC
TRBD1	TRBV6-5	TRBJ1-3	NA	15	CASRSGTGPGNTIYF	TGTGCCAGCAGATCGGGGACAGGGCCGGGAAACACCATATATTTT
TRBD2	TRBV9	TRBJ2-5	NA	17	CASSASGTSGSEETQYF	TGTGCCAGCAGCGCATCCGGGACTAGCGGTTCTGAAGAGACCCAGTACTTC
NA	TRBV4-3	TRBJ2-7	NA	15	CASSQGEDGSYEQYF	TGCGCCAGCAGCCAAGGGGAGGACGGCTCCTACGAGCAGTACTTC
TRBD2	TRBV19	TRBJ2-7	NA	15	CASRIGAGIDDEQYF	TGTGCCAGTAGAATAGGAGCGGGAATTGACGACGAGCAGTACTTC
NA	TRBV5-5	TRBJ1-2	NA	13	CASSLLPEEGYTF	TGTGCCAGCAGCTTGCTCCCCGAGGAAGGCTACACCTTC
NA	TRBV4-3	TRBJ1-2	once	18	CASSQDHSPYRTNYGYTF	TGCGCCAGCAGCCAAGATCATTCCCCGTACAGGACTAACTATGGCTACACCTTC
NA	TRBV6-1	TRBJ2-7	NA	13	CASGGTDRYEQYF	TGTGCCAGCGGGGGGACAGACCGATACGAGCAGTACTTC
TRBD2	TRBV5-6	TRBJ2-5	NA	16	CASSLRLAGAQETQYF	TGTGCCAGCAGCTTGCGATTAGCGGGGGCCCAAGAGACCCAGTACTTC